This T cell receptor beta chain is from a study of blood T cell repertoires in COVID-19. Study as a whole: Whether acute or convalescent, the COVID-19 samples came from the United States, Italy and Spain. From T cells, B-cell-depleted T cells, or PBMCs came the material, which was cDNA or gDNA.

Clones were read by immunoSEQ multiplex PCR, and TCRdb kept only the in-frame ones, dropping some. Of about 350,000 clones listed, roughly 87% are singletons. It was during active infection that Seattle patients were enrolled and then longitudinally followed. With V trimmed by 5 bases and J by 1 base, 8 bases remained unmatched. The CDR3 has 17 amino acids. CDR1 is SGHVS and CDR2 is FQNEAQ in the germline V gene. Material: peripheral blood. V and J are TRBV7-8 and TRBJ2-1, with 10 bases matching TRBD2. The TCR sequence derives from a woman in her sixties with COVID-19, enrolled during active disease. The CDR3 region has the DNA TGTGCCAGCAGCCACGCGATAGCGGGGGGATCCTACAATGAGCAGTTCTTC. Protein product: CASSHAIAGGSYNEQFF.